This entry lists 31 T cell receptor beta chains sequenced from one sample in a study of T cell responses to AZD1222 COVID-19 vaccine (dated by TCRdb to about 2021). In light of the paper, this sample's time point label describes: baseline before first vaccination. Libraries were constructed by the immunoSEQ multiplex PCR assay. Entries here come from immuneACCESS through TCRdb and include only in-frame sequences with V and J called. Some clones fail to appear in such tables; in the studies checked, an unresolved V gene covers under half of the shortfall, and the cause of the remainder is unknown. For this sample there are 94,000 or so clones; nearly 90% appear just once. The ten largest clones add up to around 1.6% of the sample. The sample here was peripheral blood, taken on day 0 of AZD1222 vaccination. The source is an adult in good health.

This chain links TRBV19 with TRBJ1-2; TRBD1 aligns across 8 bases. This CDR3 region has 13 residues. Germline CDR1 is LNHDA and CDR2 is SQIVND (reference sequence). The J segment lost 4 bases and the V segment lost 9 bases, leaving 7 bases of the junction unmatched. In DNA, the CDR3 is TGTGCCAGCAGGGGGCTCTCTACCTATGGCTACACCTTC. This gives the protein CASRGLSTYGYTF.

The gene calls are TRBV6-1 and TRBJ1-6; no clear D. This CDR3 spans 15 amino acids. Between the trimmed V and J ends, which lost 0 bases and 6 bases, there was a span of 9 bases. CDR1 and CDR2 from the germline V gene are MNHNS and SASEGT. The CDR3 DNA reads TGTGCCAGCAGTGAAGCGCGATGGGGTAATTCACCCCTCCACTTT. Its translation: CASSEARWGNSPLHF.

The chain links TRBV3-1 (or the pseudogene TRBV3-2) to TRBJ1-1; no reliable D call. CDR3 length: 13 amino acids. The germline CDR1 and CDR2 sequences are LGHDT and YNNKEL (reference sequence). Trimming removed 2 bases at V and 1 base at J, with 5 bases between. DNA for the CDR3: TGTGCCAGCAGCCAAATCGCGAACACTGAAGCTTTCTTT. This encodes CASSQIANTEAFF.

The genes are TRBV7-9 and TRBJ2-5, with 9 bases aligning to TRBD2. Germline CDR1 SEHNR, CDR2 FQNEAQ (reference sequence). V dropped 5 bases and J dropped 1; count of bases not matched to a gene: 14. The CDR3 is made up of 18 amino acids. The CDR3 spells CASSLTELAGPSQETQYF. In DNA, the CDR3 is TGTGCCAGCAGCCTAACGGAACTAGCGGGCCCTAGCCAAGAGACCCAGTACTTC.

CDR3 nucleotides: TGTGCCAGTAAGGGGGGCACCTACACTGAAGCTTTCTTT. This encodes CASKGGTYTEAFF. This chain connects TRBV19 to TRBJ1-1; TRBD1 is a possible D gene (6 bases). The CDR3 covers 13 residues. CDR1 and CDR2 (germline): LNHDA, SQIVND (reference sequence). Trimming left V 7 bases short and J 3 bases short, with 12 bases between.

The chain couples TRBV6-5 to TRBJ1-5, with 9 bases identical to TRBD1. V lost 5 bases and J lost 6; bases outside the gene matches: 8. CDR3 size: 15 residues. Germline values: CDR1 MNHEY, CDR2 SVGAGI. In DNA form, the CDR3 reads TGTGCCAGCAGTACATACAGGGGGCACGGTCAGCCCCAGCATTTT. Translated: CASSTYRGHGQPQHF.

The rearrangement uses TRBV7-2 and TRBJ1-6, with a weak D call TRBD1 (6 bases). Trimming stripped 4 bases from V and 8 bases from J, with 21 bases between. The CDR3 is made up of 17 amino acids. In germline, CDR1 is SGHTA, CDR2 FQGNSA. CDR3 sequence: CASSYNLRQAKDSPLHF. CDR3 in DNA: TGTGCCAGCAGCTACAACCTGAGACAGGCCAAAGATTCACCCCTCCACTTT.

This clone appeared a few times. The genes are TRBV7-2 and TRBJ1-1, with D possibly TRBD1 on 6 matching bases. The germline gives CDR1 SGHTA, CDR2 FQGNSA. With 5 bases removed from V and 1 base from J, the gap between germline ends came to 17 bases. There are 16 residues in the CDR3. The CDR3 coding sequence is TGTGCCAGCAGCGCCTCCTCGGACAGAGCGAACACTGAAGCTTTCTTT. Translating it yields CASSASSDRANTEAFF.

The chain carries TRBV10-3 and TRBJ2-7, with TRBD2 matching 7 bases. CDR1 and CDR2 (germline): ENHRY, SYGVKD. The CDR3 runs to 13 residues. J gave up 0 bases and V 10 bases, and 6 bases lay outside the gene matches. DNA of the CDR3: TGTGCCAGCGGGGACTACCCCTCCTACGAGCAGTACTTC. The encoded protein is CASGDYPSYEQYF.

The chain links TRBV7-3 to TRBJ2-1, with 8 bases aligning to TRBD2. With 3 bases clipped from V and 0 bases from J, the junction kept 4 bases outside the gene matches. The CDR3 extends over 16 amino acids. Germline V gene data show CDR1 as SGHTA and CDR2 as FQGTGA. The CDR3 nucleotides read TGTGCCAGCAGCTTGACCGGGACTAGCTCCTACAATGAGCAGTTCTTC. Protein: CASSLTGTSSYNEQFF.

The chain has TRBV5-4 and TRBJ1-6; tentatively, D is TRBD1 (5 bases). The CDR3 runs 15 residues. Germline V gene sequence: CDR1 SGHNT, CDR2 YYREEE (reference sequence). The V gene lost 3 bases and the J gene lost 7 bases, with 14 bases spanning the gap. This CDR3 is CASSWGFSGNSPLHF. The CDR3, as DNA: TGTGCCAGCAGCTGGGGGTTCAGTGGAAATTCACCCCTCCACTTT.

The chain carries TRBV5-1 and TRBJ1-5; no clear D gene. CDR1 SGHRS and CDR2 YFSETQ come from the germline V gene. Trimming took 5 bases from V and 0 from J, leaving 18 bases between them. The CDR3 sequence is 17 residues long. CDR3 region: CASSTEKFRLSNQPQHF. DNA for the CDR3: TGCGCCAGCAGTACCGAAAAATTTCGACTTAGCAATCAGCCCCAGCATTTT.

V gene TRBV28 combines with J gene TRBJ2-1; 12 nucleotides agree with TRBD2. Trimming cost V 6 bases and J 0 bases; bases outside gene matches: 6. Per the germline V gene, CDR1 is MDHEN and CDR2 is SYDVKM. The CDR3 totals 17 residues. CDR3 protein: CASSPSGGDSSYNEQFF. In nucleotides, the CDR3 is TGTGCCAGCAGCCCTAGCGGGGGGGACAGCTCCTACAATGAGCAGTTCTTC.

J is TRBJ1-6 and V is TRBV10-3, with 10 nucleotides matching TRBD1. The CDR3 sequence is 18 residues long. Germline V gene data show CDR1 as ENHRY and CDR2 as SYGVKD. Germline trimming cut 6 bases from V and 8 bases from J; bases unmatched to any gene: 16. As DNA, the CDR3 is TGTGCCATCAGACCGGGACAGGGGTTAGCGAGAGACGATTCACCCCTCCACTTT. Its translation is CAIRPGQGLARDDSPLHF.

V and J are TRBV28 and TRBJ1-2; 7 positions agree with TRBD1. The CDR3 sequence is 14 residues long. V trimming: 7 bases; J trimming: 4 bases; junction bases outside the gene matches: 9. CDR1 and CDR2 (germline): MDHEN, SYDVKM. CDR3 region: CASIEDRVSYGYTF. CDR3 bases: TGTGCCAGCATTGAAGACAGGGTCAGCTATGGCTACACCTTC.

This sequence joins TRBV14 and TRBJ1-1, with no clear D. The CDR3 runs 13 residues. Germline loops: CDR1 SGHDN, CDR2 FVKESK. V was shortened by 0 bases and J by 3 bases, with 5 bases between the two germline ends. CDR3: CASSQDRDTEAFF. CDR3 in DNA: TGTGCCAGCAGCCAAGATCGGGACACTGAAGCTTTCTTT.

The chain joins TRBV2 to TRBJ2-1, with 7 bases identical to TRBD1. The length of the CDR3 is 12 residues. The ends lost 8 bases at V and 5 bases at J; junction bases unmatched: 3. Germline CDR1 reads SNHLY; CDR2 reads FYNNEI. The chain's CDR3 is CASHRGDNEQFF. The DNA for the CDR3 is TGTGCCAGCCACAGGGGAGACAATGAGCAGTTCTTC.

The chain combines TRBV5-4 with TRBJ2-5; D remains ambiguous. The V gene lost 1 base and the J gene lost 4 bases, with 8 bases spanning the gap. Germline-derived CDR1 and CDR2 are SGHNT and YYREEE (reference sequence). The CDR3 has 13 residues. CDR3 protein: CASSLFFLETQYF. The CDR3 region has the DNA TGTGCCAGCAGCTTGTTCTTCCTAGAGACCCAGTACTTC.

The count of this clone is one. The V and J genes are TRBV9 and TRBJ2-2, with TRBD2 matching over 10 bases. J gave up 7 bases and V 7 bases, and 7 bases lay outside the gene matches. The CDR3 runs 14 residues. Germline CDR1 reads SGDLS; CDR2 reads YYNGEE. The CDR3 DNA sequence: TGTGCCAGCCGAGCGGGGGGGCTAAACGGGGAGCTGTTTTTT. Its translation: CASRAGGLNGELFF.

The gene calls are TRBV11-1 and TRBJ2-3; no clear D gene. CDR1 is SGHAT, CDR2 FQDESV, per germline (reference sequence). The germline V and J ends were trimmed by 4 bases and 2 bases, with 16 bases remaining between them. The CDR3 contains 16 residues. The CDR3 region has the DNA TGTGCCAGCAGCTCCCGACACCCATCAAACACAGATACGCAGTATTTT. It specifies CASSSRHPSNTDTQYF.

The gene calls are TRBV2 and TRBJ1-5, with D hard to call. CDR1 and CDR2 from the germline V gene are SNHLY and FYNNEI. The length of the CDR3 is 15 residues. Trimming removed 1 base at V and 4 bases at J, with 11 bases between. CDR3 bases: TGTGCCAGCAGTGAAGGTCTTGGGGATAATCAGCCCCAGCATTTT. The encoded protein is CASSEGLGDNQPQHF.

The chain has TRBV9 and TRBJ2-1, with 12 bases that match TRBD2. With 0 bases clipped from V and 6 bases from J, the junction kept 1 base outside the gene matches. Germline loops: CDR1 SGDLS, CDR2 YYNGEE. This CDR3 comprises 15 residues. CDR3 DNA: TGTGCCAGCAGCGTAGCTAGCGGGGGGGCCAATGAGCAGTTCTTC. The encoded protein is CASSVASGGANEQFF. Full variable domain (rest looked up from reference TRBV9 and TRBJ2-1): DSGVTQTPKHLITATGQRVTLRCSPRSGDLSVYWYQQSLDQGLQFLIQYYNGEERAKGNILERFSAQQFPDLHSELNLSSLELGDSALYFCASSVASGGANEQFFGPGTRLTVL.

This chain joins TRBV30 and TRBJ1-5; D perhaps matches TRBD1 (6 bases). V lost 5 bases and J lost 11, with 19 bases in between. Germline V gives CDR1 GTSNPN, CDR2 SVGIG (reference sequence). The CDR3 totals 13 residues. CDR3 sequence: CAWGPGGTLAQHF. The CDR3 nucleotides are TGTGCCTGGGGACCCGGGGGGACATTGGCCCAGCATTTT.

The V call is TRBV6-5, the J call TRBJ2-1, with D possibly being TRBD1 (5 bases). The V and J ends lost 7 bases and 6 bases respectively, with 16 bases between them. Germline-derived CDR1 and CDR2 are MNHEY and SVGAGI. The CDR3 sequence is 14 residues long. This CDR3 is CASTIRVGSNEQFF. In DNA form, the CDR3 reads TGTGCCAGCACCATCAGGGTGGGCTCCAATGAGCAGTTCTTC.

The gene calls are TRBV11-2 and TRBJ2-3; D is uncertain. Trimming took off 5 bases at V and 1 base at J, with 19 bases between the two ends. Germline values: CDR1 SGHAT, CDR2 FQNNGV. The CDR3 consists of 17 residues. This chain's CDR3 is CASSLLAMGSGTDTQYF. In DNA form, the CDR3 reads TGTGCCAGCAGCCTACTGGCAATGGGCTCGGGCACAGATACGCAGTATTTT.

The chain couples TRBV7-3 to TRBJ1-6; weak D call: TRBD1 (6 bases). Trimming removed 1 base at V and 9 bases at J, with 16 bases between. The germline gives CDR1 SGHTA, CDR2 FQGTGA. This CDR3 is built from 16 residues. For the CDR3, the DNA is TGTGCCAGCAGCTTAAAACCCCCAGGGGATTCTTCACCCCTCCACTTT. This sequence encodes CASSLKPPGDSSPLHF.

This chain joins TRBV5-6 and TRBJ1-1, with 8 bases fitting TRBD1. Trimming took 3 bases from V and 9 from J; bases not matched to a gene: 10. The CDR3 is 14 amino acids. The germline V gene encodes CDR1 SGHDT and CDR2 YYEEEE. CDR3 sequence (DNA): TGTGCCAGCAGCTACGACAGGGGTGGGATTAAAGCTTTCTTT. It translates to CASSYDRGGIKAFF.

The chain is built from TRBV5-1 and TRBJ1-2, with D unclear. The CDR3 spans 14 residues. The V and J ends lost 0 bases and 0 bases respectively, with 6 bases between them. The germline V gene encodes CDR1 SGHRS and CDR2 YFSETQ. The CDR3 bases are TGCGCCAGCAGCTTGGACCACGCTAACTATGGCTACACCTTC. Translating it yields CASSLDHANYGYTF.

CDR3 sequence: CASSPGTLYEQYF. The CDR3 DNA sequence: TGTGCCAGCAGCCCGGGTACCCTCTACGAGCAGTACTTC. The chain uses TRBV7-9 and TRBJ2-7; no clear D. The CDR3 totals 13 residues. V gave up 5 bases and J gave up 3 bases, with 11 bases separating them. Germline V lookup: CDR1 SEHNR, CDR2 FQNEAQ (reference sequence).

The V call is TRBV18, the J call TRBJ1-2, with 11 bases lining up with TRBD1. This CDR3 contains 13 residues. Germline V gene sequence: CDR1 KGHSH, CDR2 LQKENI. With V trimmed by 3 bases and J by 7 bases, 1 base remained unmatched. CDR3 sequence: CASSPGQGVGYTF. CDR3 sequence (DNA): TGTGCCAGCTCACCGGGACAGGGGGTTGGCTACACCTTC. The full variable domain, with the rest looked up from reference TRBV18 and TRBJ1-2, is NAGVMQNPRHLVRRRGQEARLRCSPMKGHSHVYWYRQLPEEGLKFMVYLQKENIIDESGMPKERFSAEFPKEGPSILRIQQVVRGDSAAYFCASSPGQGVGYTFGSGTRLTVV.

The chain links TRBV12-3 or TRBV12-4 to TRBJ1-2; D remains unclear. V lost 3 bases and J lost 7, with 9 bases in between. This CDR3 region has 12 residues. The DNA of the CDR3 is TGTGCCAGCAGTTTCTTATATAGTGGCTACACCTTC. Encoded protein: CASSFLYSGYTF.